The 26 T cell receptor beta chains below come from one sample, sequenced in a study of blood T cell repertoires in COVID-19. Profiling relied on immunoSEQ multiplex PCR, and the TCRdb table lists in-frame clones only, not all of them. This sample has about 49,000 clones, with approximately 85% found just once. Sequences were obtained from peripheral blood. The receptors shown here come from a woman aged 55-69 years with acute or convalescent COVID-19.

There are a few counts of this clone. This chain connects TRBV7-2 to TRBJ1-4; D not certain. CDR1 is SGHTA, CDR2 FQGNSA, per germline. The CDR3 is 14 residues long. Deletions cut 1 base from V and 11 bases from J, with 14 bases between. In DNA, the CDR3 is TGTGCCAGCAGCTTAGATTACGGGGTAGATAAACTGTTTTTT. Its protein product is CASSLDYGVDKLFF.

V usage is TRBV3-1 (or the pseudogene TRBV3-2) and J usage is TRBJ2-7, with TRBD1 matching 7 bases. The trim removed 5 bases at V and 2 bases at J, leaving 6 bases unmatched. CDR1 is LGHDT, CDR2 YNNKEL, per germline (reference sequence). The CDR3 is made up of 14 amino acids. CDR3 coding DNA: TGTGCCAGCAGCACCGGGACAGATACCTACGAGCAGTACTTC. Translating it yields CASSTGTDTYEQYF.

CDR3 in DNA: TGTGCCAGCTCACCAGGGACAGGGGTTTTGCATGGCTACACCTTC. It is translated as CASSPGTGVLHGYTF. The V and J genes are TRBV18 and TRBJ1-2, with 10 bases matching TRBD1. V was clipped by 2 bases and J by 6 bases; unmatched bases: 6. CDR1 and CDR2 from the germline V gene are KGHSH and LQKENI. The CDR3 loop spans 15 amino acids.

The chain joins TRBV5-1 to TRBJ2-2, with 8 positions matching TRBD1. Germline V lookup: CDR1 SGHRS, CDR2 YFSETQ. V shed 0 bases and J 7 bases; nucleotides not matched to a gene: 11. CDR3 length: 17 residues. CDR3 sequence: CASSLVQGQGAFGELFF. The CDR3 region has the DNA TGCGCCAGCAGCTTGGTCCAGGGGCAGGGGGCTTTCGGGGAGCTGTTTTTT.

This chain links TRBV6-2 or TRBV6-3 with TRBJ1-2; TRBD1 might be the D (6 bases). Germline V gives CDR1 MNHEY, CDR2 SVGEGT. This CDR3 comprises 16 residues. V lost 5 bases and J 4 bases, leaving 20 bases between the germline ends. CDR3 residues: CASSDRGARILYGYTF. DNA for the CDR3: TGTGCCAGCAGTGACCGGGGGGCTCGGATCCTCTATGGCTACACCTTC.

V and J are TRBV5-1 and TRBJ2-7, with D perhaps TRBD2 (6 bases). With 5 bases removed from V and 2 bases from J, the gap between germline ends came to 14 bases. CDR3 length equals 14 residues. CDR1 is SGHRS, CDR2 YFSETQ, per germline. For the CDR3, the DNA is TGCGCCAGCAGGGAGGGTGAAGTGACCTACGAGCAGTACTTC. This gives the protein CASREGEVTYEQYF.

The chain has TRBV6-1 and TRBJ2-2; a weak D match, TRBD2 (6 bases). Germline V gene lookup returns CDR1 MNHNS and CDR2 SASEGT. The CDR3 runs to 15 residues. Trimming left V 2 bases short and J 6 bases short, with 13 bases between. In DNA, the CDR3 is TGTGCCAGCAGTGAATTAACTAGCCTCCCCGGGGAGCTGTTTTTT. It specifies CASSELTSLPGELFF.

This clone has only a few counts. The CDR3 reads CASSRQKGGTGTDTQYF. DNA of the CDR3: TGTGCCAGCAGCCGACAAAAGGGGGGGACGGGGACAGATACGCAGTATTTT. The chain uses TRBV3-1 (or the pseudogene TRBV3-2) and TRBJ2-3, with D perhaps TRBD2 (7 bases). Germline-derived CDR1 and CDR2 are LGHDT and YNNKEL (reference sequence). Trimming removed 4 bases at V and 3 bases at J, with 20 bases between. CDR3 length equals 17 residues.

V and J are TRBV11-2 and TRBJ1-1; D perhaps matches TRBD1 (5 bases). Looked up from germline, CDR1 is SGHAT and CDR2 is FQNNGV. CDR3 size: 15 residues. V lost 1 base to trimming and J lost 7 bases, with 16 bases between them. The CDR3 region has the DNA TGTGCCAGCAGCTTAGCGGGCGGGGGAGGAATTGAAGCTTTCTTT. It codes for CASSLAGGGGIEAFF.

The genes are TRBV9 and TRBJ2-5; TRBD1 matches 9 bases. The CDR3 spans 16 residues. Looked up from germline, CDR1 is SGDLS and CDR2 is YYNGEE. J was trimmed by 2 bases and V by 3 bases; bases with no gene match: 8. CDR3: CASSAALDRGQETQYF. Here the CDR3 DNA reads TGTGCCAGCAGCGCAGCTTTGGACAGGGGACAAGAGACCCAGTACTTC.

This chain connects TRBV4-2 to TRBJ1-6; D not certain. V was cut by 1 base and J by 11 bases, with 9 bases left in between. CDR1 and CDR2 (germline): LGHNA, YNFKEQ. This CDR3 contains 13 residues. CDR3 DNA sequence: TGTGCCAGCAGCCAAGTTCAGGATCCACCCCTCCACTTT. It specifies CASSQVQDPPLHF.

This clone was counted only a few times. This chain uses TRBV2 with TRBJ1-5, with 9 bases identical to TRBD1. The length of the CDR3 is 15 residues. Germline lookup yields CDR1 SNHLY and CDR2 FYNNEI. J was trimmed by 3 bases and V by 6 bases; bases with no gene match: 6. The CDR3 nucleotides are TGTGCCAGCAGCCCGGACAGGGGATCCAATCAGCCCCAGCATTTT. Protein sequence: CASSPDRGSNQPQHF.

This chain links TRBV4-1 with TRBJ2-5; D is perhaps TRBD1 (5 bases). The ends were cut back, 4 bases at V and 5 bases at J, with 11 bases in the middle. This CDR3 has 13 residues. Germline V lookup: CDR1 MGHRA, CDR2 YSYEKL. CDR3 nucleotides: TGCGCCAGCAGCCGGTCCAGGGATGAGACCCAGTACTTC. It is translated as CASSRSRDETQYF.

The J gene is TRBJ2-3, the V gene TRBV5-5; 8 nucleotides agree with TRBD2. V shed 0 bases and J 0 bases; nucleotides not matched to a gene: 6. CDR3 size: 17 residues. Germline V lookup: CDR1 SGHKS, CDR2 YYEKEE (reference sequence). In DNA, the CDR3 is TGTGCCAGCAGCTTGGGCCTACTAGCGGCTAGCACAGATACGCAGTATTTT. Translating gives CASSLGLLAASTDTQYF.

The chain is built from TRBV3-1 (or the pseudogene TRBV3-2) and TRBJ1-2; D ambiguous. The CDR3 is 15 residues long. The ends were cut back, 4 bases at V and 5 bases at J, with 17 bases in the middle. Per the germline V gene, CDR1 is LGHDT and CDR2 is YNNKEL (reference sequence). The CDR3 bases are TGTGCCAGCAGCCGTACACGGGCCGGCGGGTATGGCTACACCTTC. Protein product: CASSRTRAGGYGYTF.

The genes are TRBV24-1 and TRBJ2-2, with 15 bases fitting TRBD2. From germline, CDR1 is KGHDR and CDR2 SFDVKD. This CDR3 is built from 18 residues. V was pared by 5 bases and J by 7 bases, with 10 bases of the junction left unmatched. This CDR3 is CATSALRSGLAGGGELFF. In nucleotides, the CDR3 is TGTGCCACCAGTGCCCTGAGGTCGGGACTAGCGGGAGGCGGGGAGCTGTTTTTT.

The chain links TRBV6-1 to TRBJ1-5; D may be TRBD1 (5 bases). Between the trimmed V and J ends, which lost 3 bases and 5 bases, there was a span of 11 bases. CDR3 size: 14 residues. Germline values: CDR1 MNHNS, CDR2 SASEGT. The DNA for the CDR3 is TGTGCCAGCAGTGATGGAGGGGCCCATCAGCCCCAGCATTTT. Translation gives CASSDGGAHQPQHF.

The chain carries TRBV28 and TRBJ1-1; D is possibly TRBD1 (6 bases). The V and J ends lost 3 bases and 6 bases respectively, with 11 bases between them. The CDR3 consists of 13 residues. Per germline, CDR1 MDHEN and CDR2 SYDVKM. For the CDR3, the DNA is TGTGCCAGCAGTTTGAGGGAGGGGGCTGAAGCTTTCTTT. Protein sequence: CASSLREGAEAFF. Based on the CDR3 plus reference TRBV28 and TRBJ1-1, the full variable domain is DVKVTQSSRYLVKRTGEKVFLECVQDMDHENMFWYRQDPGLGLRLIYFSYDVKMKEKGDIPEGYSVSREKKERFSLILESASTNQTSMYLCASSLREGAEAFFGQGTRLTVV.

V is TRBV4-2 and J is TRBJ1-5; possible D gene TRBD1, 6 bases. The CDR3 loop spans 16 amino acids. Germline CDR1 and CDR2: LGHNA and YNFKEQ. V was shortened by 1 base and J by 4 bases, with 14 bases between the two germline ends. In DNA, the CDR3 is TGTGCCAGCAGCCAAGGGGTACAGGGAGCTAATCAGCCCCAGCATTTT. This codes for CASSQGVQGANQPQHF.

The chain couples TRBV7-9 to TRBJ2-5; D might be TRBD1 (6 bases). Trimming cost V 7 bases and J 5 bases, with 17 bases left between them. The CDR3 contains 14 residues. Germline CDR1 and CDR2: SEHNR and FQNEAQ (reference sequence). CDR3 in DNA: TGTGCCAGCACCCCCCAGGGGCTTCGGGAGACCCAGTACTTC. This codes for CASTPQGLRETQYF. Filled out from reference TRBV7-9 and TRBJ2-5, the complete variable domain reads DTGVSQNPRHKITKRGQNVTFRCDPISEHNRLYWYRQTLGQGPEFLTYFQNEAQLEKSRLLSDRFSAERPKGSFSTLEIQRTEQGDSAMYLCASTPQGLRETQYFGPGTRLLVL.

This rearrangement joins TRBV30 to TRBJ1-1; TRBD1 aligns across 8 bases. Trimming cost V 2 bases and J 7 bases; bases outside gene matches: 9. The CDR3 extends over 14 amino acids. From germline, CDR1 is GTSNPN and CDR2 SVGIG (reference sequence). The CDR3 sequence: CAWSRWGGQGEAFF. The CDR3 DNA follows: TGTGCCTGGAGTAGGTGGGGCGGACAGGGTGAAGCTTTCTTT. Full variable domain (rest looked up from reference TRBV30 and TRBJ1-1): SQTIHQWPATLVQPVGSPLSLECTVEGTSNPNLYWYRQAAGRGLQLLFYSVGIGQISSEVPQNLSASRPQDRQFILSSKKLLLSDSGFYLCAWSRWGGQGEAFFGQGTRLTVV.

This sequence joins TRBV24-1 and TRBJ1-3; no reliable D call. Looked up from germline, CDR1 is KGHDR and CDR2 is SFDVKD. The CDR3 covers 18 residues. V was pared by 3 bases and J by 0 bases, with 17 bases between. CDR3 in DNA: TGTGCCACCAGTGATGGCCGACGGGGTAACCCCTCTGGAAACACCATATATTTT. Translated: CATSDGRRGNPSGNTIYF.

The V and J genes are TRBV15 and TRBJ2-1, with TRBD2 matching over 8 bases. Trimming took 1 base from V and 7 from J; bases not matched to a gene: 9. Germline loops: CDR1 LNHNV, CDR2 YYDKDF (reference sequence). The CDR3 runs to 16 residues. CDR3 nucleotide sequence: TGTGCCACCAGCAGAGGTCGGGAGGGCCTAGCGAATGAGCAGTTCTTC. This sequence encodes CATSRGREGLANEQFF.

The chain combines TRBV5-4 with TRBJ1-1; D possibly corresponds to TRBD1 (5 bases). V lost 0 bases to trimming and J lost 1 base, with 7 bases between them. The CDR3 is made up of 14 amino acids. Germline V gene sequence: CDR1 SGHNT, CDR2 YYREEE (reference sequence). CDR3: CASSLDRWNTEAFF. The DNA of the CDR3 is TGTGCCAGCAGCTTGGACAGGTGGAACACTGAAGCTTTCTTT.

The V call is TRBV5-1, the J call TRBJ1-1; D might be TRBD1 (6 bases). The CDR3 sequence is 16 residues long. Trimming cost V 7 bases and J 2 bases, with 21 bases left between them. Germline CDR1 and CDR2: SGHRS and YFSETQ. The CDR3 coding sequence is TGCGCCAGCGCTAAACTTACACGACAGGCCAACACTGAAGCTTTCTTT. It encodes CASAKLTRQANTEAFF.

This clone was detected only once. The chain joins TRBV18 to TRBJ2-5, with D maybe TRBD1 (5 bases). Trimming pared 0 bases from V and 5 bases from J, leaving 10 bases between. Germline CDR1 and CDR2: KGHSH and LQKENI. The CDR3 has 14 residues. As DNA, the CDR3 is TGTGCCAGCTCACCACCGACAGTACGGGAGACCCAGTACTTC. This translates into CASSPPTVRETQYF.